This entry lists 15 T cell receptor beta chains sequenced from one sample in a study of blood T cells in healthy people across ages. Using a J-beta primer mix together with a sample-barcoded 5' primer, a second PCR was run for roughly 6 to 12 cycles. MiXCR was run by TCRdb on the 5' RACE reads, yielding one entry per CDR3 protein. The sample has around 990,000 distinct CDR3 sequences; around 27% are singletons. The sample also formed part of further work on T cells of mothers and their children.

The specimen was blood. These receptors all come from a girl aged 2 to 9 in good health.

The rearrangement links TRBV6-5 to TRBJ1-4, with D possibly TRBD1 on 6 matching bases. V shed 0 bases and J shed 0 bases, with 8 bases lying between them. CDR1 is MNHEY and CDR2 is SVGAGI in the germline V gene. This CDR3 is 16 amino acids long. The CDR3: CASSYSTGATNEKLFF. CDR3 DNA: TGTGCCAGCAGTTACTCGACAGGAGCAACTAATGAAAAACTGTTTTTT.

The rearrangement links TRBV2 to TRBJ2-3, with 7 nucleotides matching TRBD1. CDR3 length: 15 amino acids. V was pared by 2 bases and J by 6 bases, with 8 bases of the junction left unmatched. Germline V gives CDR1 SNHLY, CDR2 FYNNEI. The CDR3 spells CASSERTGKRDTQYF. Here the CDR3 DNA reads TGTGCCAGCAGTGAAAGGACAGGCAAGAGGGATACGCAGTATTTT. The whole variable domain, remainder taken from reference TRBV2 and TRBJ2-3, is EPEVTQTPSHQVTQMGQEVILRCVPISNHLYFYWYRQILGQKVEFLVSFYNNEISEKSEIFDDQFSVERPDGSNFTLKIRSTKLEDSAMYFCASSERTGKRDTQYFGPGTRLTVL.

The CDR3 nucleotides read TGTGCCAGCACCACGGAGCGGGACAGTAATGAAAAACTGTTTTTT. Translation gives CASTTERDSNEKLFF. The V call is TRBV6-2 or TRBV6-3, the J call TRBJ1-4; TRBD1 matches at 7 bases. The V gene end was trimmed by 7 bases and the J gene end by 4 bases; junction bases not matched to a gene: 9. CDR1 and CDR2 (germline): MNHEY, SVGEGT. The CDR3 length is 15 residues.

The CDR3 region is CASSSTRGQETQYF. As DNA, the CDR3 is TGTGCCAGCAGCTCCACGCGGGGGCAAGAGACCCAGTACTTC. The chain uses TRBV7-2 and TRBJ2-5; 7 bases agree with TRBD2. The germline CDR1 and CDR2 sequences are SGHTA and FQGNSA. V trimming: 4 bases; J trimming: 2 bases; junction bases outside the gene matches: 4. The CDR3 is made up of 14 amino acids.

The gene calls are TRBV12-3 or TRBV12-4 and TRBJ2-1, with TRBD1 as a possible D gene (6 bases). The CDR3 spans 13 residues. V was shortened by 4 bases and J by 9 bases, with 13 bases between the two germline ends. The DNA of the CDR3 is TGTGCCAGCAGTTCCTACAGGGTCGGTGAGCAGTTCTTC. This sequence encodes CASSSYRVGEQFF.

This clonotype was seen more than once but under ten times. The chain employs TRBV28 and TRBJ1-6, with D uncertain. The V and J ends lost 6 bases and 8 bases respectively, with 14 bases between them. The CDR3 consists of 14 residues. Looked up from germline, CDR1 is MDHEN and CDR2 is SYDVKM. The CDR3 reads CASSITRTDSPLHF. The DNA of the CDR3 is TGTGCCAGCAGCATTACCAGGACGGATTCACCCCTCCACTTT.

The rearrangement links TRBV5-1 to TRBJ1-2; D uncertain. The V end lost 9 bases, the J end lost 5 bases, and 20 bases lay between the germline ends. The germline V gene has CDR1 SGHRS and CDR2 YFSETQ. The CDR3 length is 14 residues. CDR3 loop: CAKIEADGMYGYTF. The CDR3 DNA reads as TGCGCCAAAATCGAGGCGGATGGCATGTATGGCTACACCTTC.

CDR3: CASSTGSSNEQFF. In DNA, the CDR3 is TGTGCCAGCAGCACGGGTTCTAGCAATGAGCAGTTCTTC. V is TRBV6-2 or TRBV6-3 and J is TRBJ2-1; D call uncertain. This CDR3 is built from 13 residues. Germline CDR1 reads MNHEY; CDR2 reads SVGEGT. Trimming stripped 6 bases from V and 6 bases from J, with 12 bases between.

This clonotype was picked up a small number of times. The V and J genes are TRBV29-1 and TRBJ1-1, with TRBD1 matching 9 bases. From germline, CDR1 is SQVTM and CDR2 ANQGSEA. This CDR3 comprises 12 residues. With 3 bases clipped from V and 12 bases from J, the junction kept 8 bases outside the gene matches. The CDR3 reads CSVDGDRAQTFF. CDR3 sequence (DNA): TGCAGCGTTGATGGGGACAGGGCTCAAACTTTCTTT.

The sample holds a few counts of this clonotype. The chain couples TRBV10-3 to TRBJ2-5; a possible D gene is TRBD1 (5 bases). The J call may be in error: the DNA end matches TRBJ2-7 better. The length of the CDR3 is 15 residues. CDR1 and CDR2 from the germline V gene are ENHRY and SYGVKD. The CDR3 loop reads CAISELPGASYEQYF. DNA for the CDR3: TGTGCCATCAGTGAACTCCCTGGGGCATCCTACGAGCAGTACTTC.

The chain joins TRBV29-1 to TRBJ2-7; D could derive from TRBD1 or TRBD2 (5 bases each). The V and J ends lost 0 bases and 2 bases respectively, with 20 bases between them. The CDR3 is made up of 17 amino acids. Looked up from germline, CDR1 is SQVTM and CDR2 is ANQGSEA. The CDR3 DNA reads as TGCAGCGTTGAAGATCAAACTAGGGCAGGGAATACCTACGAGCAGTACTTC. It specifies CSVEDQTRAGNTYEQYF.

The rearrangement joins TRBV11-1 to TRBJ2-3; TRBD1 or TRBD2 may be the D gene (7 bases each). Trimming shortened V by 5 bases and J by 3 bases, and 15 bases separated the two germline ends. This CDR3 comprises 15 residues. Germline values: CDR1 SGHAT, CDR2 FQDESV (reference sequence). The CDR3 here is CASSRWEGATDTQYF. In DNA form, the CDR3 reads TGTGCCAGCAGCCGATGGGAGGGGGCTACAGATACGCAGTATTTT.

The rearrangement joins TRBV29-1 to TRBJ2-7; TRBD2 matches 12 bases. The CDR3 has 15 residues. CDR1 and CDR2 from the germline V gene are SQVTM and ANQGSEA. J was trimmed by 0 bases and V by 4 bases; bases with no gene match: 4. CDR3 amino acids: CSVVSSGGVSYEQYF. Written as DNA, the CDR3 is TGCAGCGTTGTGTCTAGCGGGGGGGTCTCCTACGAGCAGTACTTC.

In nucleotides, the CDR3 is TGTGCCAGCAGTTTGGGACCCCCGAGCGGGAGTCTCACAGATACGCAGTATTTT. Translated: CASSLGPPSGSLTDTQYF. The chain recombines TRBV27 with TRBJ2-3; 8 bases align to TRBD2. CDR3 length: 18 amino acids. Per germline, CDR1 MNHEY and CDR2 SMNVEV (reference sequence). V shed 3 bases and J 2 bases; nucleotides not matched to a gene: 13.

The J gene is TRBJ2-7, the V gene TRBV29-1; TRBD2 might be the D (6 bases). V shed 4 bases and J shed 3 bases, with 19 bases lying between them. The CDR3 is 15 amino acids. CDR1 and CDR2 (germline): SQVTM, ANQGSEA. The CDR3 DNA sequence: TGCAGCGTTGGATTAGGGCAGGGAGGCTTCTACGAGCAGTACTTC. This sequence encodes CSVGLGQGGFYEQYF.